The T cell receptor (beta chain) described here comes from a study of blood T cell repertoires in COVID-19. Across the whole study: The analysed material was cDNA or gDNA that came from T cells, B-cell-depleted T cells, or PBMCs.

Assay used: immunoSEQ multiplex PCR; TCRdb lists only in-frame clones, some missing. The sample holds 150,000 or so clones, roughly 84% seen once. The sample was peripheral blood. This sequence was found in a man aged 18 to 29 with active or convalescent COVID-19.

This CDR3 is CASSMDRSSGNTIYF. The CDR3 bases are TGCGCCAGCAGCATGGACAGGTCCTCTGGAAACACCATATATTTT. V and J are TRBV4-1 and TRBJ1-3; TRBD1 aligns across 7 bases. The CDR3 has 15 amino acids. CDR1 is MGHRA and CDR2 is YSYEKL in the germline V gene. Trimming cost V 5 bases and J 0 bases; bases outside gene matches: 4.